These 24 T cell receptor beta chains came from one sample sequenced in a study of CD8 T cells in Susac syndrome. RNA was extracted with the RNeasy kit, and a quantity of roughly 0.45 to 1 ug was reverse transcribed using random hexamers. TCRdb re-analysed the immunoSEQ multiplex PCR reads in MiXCR, keeping a single row per CDR3 protein. The repertoire consists of 100,000 to 150,000 distinct CDR3 sequences, with over 90% occurring once and the leading ten covering roughly 0.3%. Sample: CD8+ T cells from PBMCs. The receptors were sampled from a human donor with multiple sclerosis.

This clonotype appeared once. The CDR3, as DNA: TGTGCCAGCAGTTTATTCTCAGGGAGATCCACCGGGGAGCTGTTTTTT. Translated: CASSLFSGRSTGELFF. This chain joins TRBV27 and TRBJ2-2; D might be TRBD1 or TRBD2, each matching 5 bases. CDR1 and CDR2 (germline): MNHEY, SMNVEV (reference sequence). The CDR3 has 16 amino acids. V dropped 1 base and J dropped 4 bases, with 13 bases sitting between them.

The chain has TRBV6-5 and TRBJ2-1; no clear D gene. The length of the CDR3 is 15 residues. V was pared by 6 bases and J by 0 bases, with 12 bases between. Germline V gene data show CDR1 as MNHEY and CDR2 as SVGAGI. The CDR3 DNA is TGTGCCAGCAGCGCTCAGAGGAGCTCCTACAATGAGCAGTTCTTC. It is translated as CASSAQRSSYNEQFF.

This chain uses TRBV7-9 with TRBJ1-4; perhaps TRBD1 as D (6 bases). The CDR3 covers 17 residues. V was pared by 5 bases and J by 4 bases, with 20 bases between. Germline CDR1 reads SEHNR; CDR2 reads FQNEAQ (reference sequence). The CDR3 DNA is TGTGCCAGCAGCCACGAGGGCGGGGGCCCCAGTAATGAAAAACTGTTTTTT. This translates into CASSHEGGGPSNEKLFF.

In its sample, this clonotype was seen once. This chain links TRBV7-6 with TRBJ2-1; 15 bases map to TRBD2. This CDR3 region has 15 residues. From germline, CDR1 is SGHVS and CDR2 FNYEAQ. V gave up 5 bases and J gave up 8 bases; unmatched junction bases: 4. CDR3 in DNA: TGTGCCAGCAGCACGGGACTAGCGGGAGGTTATGAGCAGTTCTTC. It yields the protein CASSTGLAGGYEQFF.

J is TRBJ2-1 and V is TRBV7-9, with D perhaps given as TRBD1 or TRBD2 (7 bases each). The germline gives CDR1 SEHNR, CDR2 FQNEAQ (reference sequence). Trimming took off 4 bases at V and 0 bases at J, with 13 bases between the two ends. The CDR3 is made up of 16 amino acids. The CDR3 nucleotides read TGTGCCAGCAGCTCCCAGGGGGGGAACTCCTACAATGAGCAGTTCTTC. Its protein product is CASSSQGGNSYNEQFF.

The chain employs TRBV12-3 or TRBV12-4 and TRBJ2-1, with TRBD2 identical over 8 bases. The CDR3 totals 16 residues. Trimming took 5 bases from V and 9 from J; bases not matched to a gene: 15. The CDR3 reads CASSKPGTRGFGEQFF. CDR3 sequence (DNA): TGTGCCAGCAGTAAACCCGGGACTAGGGGTTTCGGTGAGCAGTTCTTC.

V gene TRBV5-6 combines with J gene TRBJ2-5, with D possibly being TRBD2 (5 bases). Germline V gene data show CDR1 as SGHDT and CDR2 as YYEEEE. CDR3 length equals 15 residues. V was cut by 4 bases and J by 6 bases, with 19 bases left in between. CDR3 DNA: TGTGCCAGCAGCCAATCCCCCGGCCCGACTAAGACCCAGTACTTC. Translated, it gives CASSQSPGPTKTQYF. Looking up the rest from reference TRBV5-6 and TRBJ2-5 gives the full variable domain: DAGVTQSPTHLIKTRGQQVTLRCSPKSGHDTVSWYQQALGQGPQFIFQYYEEEERQRGNFPDRFSGHQFPNYSSELNVNALLLGDSALYLCASSQSPGPTKTQYFGPGTRLLVL.

The chain uses TRBV12-5 and TRBJ2-5; a weak D match, TRBD1 (6 bases). In germline, CDR1 is LGHNT, CDR2 FRNRAP. The CDR3 totals 16 residues. The germline V and J ends were trimmed by 1 base and 4 bases, with 16 bases remaining between them. The CDR3 sequence: CASGLGQVIQGETQYF. CDR3 DNA sequence: TGTGCTAGTGGTTTGGGACAGGTGATACAGGGAGAGACCCAGTACTTC.

The rearrangement uses TRBV20-1 and TRBJ2-1, with TRBD2 matching 10 bases. The V and J ends lost 5 bases and 10 bases, in that order; junction bases with no gene match: 11. The CDR3 spans 14 residues. Germline V gene lookup returns CDR1 DFQATT and CDR2 SNEGSKA (reference sequence). CDR3 bases: TGCAGTGCTGGGTGGTGGCTAGCGGGGGCCGAGCAGTTCTTC. It yields the protein CSAGWWLAGAEQFF.

This chain links TRBV5-4 with TRBJ2-7; D is unresolved. Germline values: CDR1 SGHNT, CDR2 YYREEE (reference sequence). The CDR3 extends over 13 amino acids. V was shortened by 4 bases and J by 7 bases, with 15 bases between the two germline ends. The CDR3 is CASSRFPGREQYV. The CDR3 DNA reads as TGTGCCAGCAGCAGGTTTCCGGGTCGAGAGCAGTACGTC.

V gene TRBV9 combines with J gene TRBJ1-5, with D unclear. Germline V CDR1 and CDR2: SGDLS, YYNGEE. The V gene lost 2 bases and the J gene lost 0 bases, with 3 bases spanning the gap. The CDR3 runs to 13 residues. The CDR3 reads CASSVSSNQPQHF. The CDR3 nucleotides read TGTGCCAGCAGCGTGAGTAGCAATCAGCCCCAGCATTTT.

This clonotype appeared once. The chain uses TRBV5-1 and TRBJ2-1; 10 bases align to TRBD2. Trimming at V came to 0 bases and at J to 9 bases, leaving 9 bases not matched to a gene. Germline V gene sequence: CDR1 SGHRS, CDR2 YFSETQ. The CDR3 consists of 16 residues. CDR3 coding DNA: TGCGCCAGCAGCTTGGCAAGCGGGGGGGCCCAGGGTGAGCAGTTCTTC. Its protein product is CASSLASGGAQGEQFF. Supplemented by reference TRBV5-1 and TRBJ2-1, the full variable domain reads KAGVTQTPRYLIKTRGQQVTLSCSPISGHRSVSWYQQTPGQGLQFLFEYFSETQRNKGNFPGRFSGRQFSNSRSEMNVSTLELGDSALYLCASSLASGGAQGEQFFGPGTRLTVL.

The chain has TRBV13 and TRBJ2-3; no firm D call. V was shortened by 2 bases and J by 9 bases, with 9 bases between the two germline ends. The CDR3 spans 12 residues. The V gene's germline CDR1 is PRHDT and CDR2 FYEKMQ (reference sequence). The CDR3 is CASSLRAGTQYF. CDR3 DNA sequence: TGTGCCAGCAGCTTACGGGCCGGAACGCAGTATTTT.

V is TRBV13 and J is TRBJ2-4; 10 bases are a match to TRBD1. V gave up 5 bases and J gave up 2 bases; unmatched junction bases: 6. This CDR3 region has 16 residues. In germline, CDR1 is PRHDT, CDR2 FYEKMQ (reference sequence). The CDR3 nucleotides are TGTGCCAGCAGCACGACAGGGGGCCTGTCCAAAAACATTCAGTACTTC. Its translation is CASSTTGGLSKNIQYF. Using reference TRBV13 and TRBJ2-4 for the parts outside the CDR3, the full variable domain is AAGVIQSPRHLIKEKRETATLKCYPIPRHDTVYWYQQGPGQDPQFLISFYEKMQSDKGSIPDRFSAQQFSDYHSELNMSSLELGDSALYFCASSTTGGLSKNIQYFGAGTRLSVL.

The chain joins TRBV28 to TRBJ1-2; no definite D call. Germline V lookup: CDR1 MDHEN, CDR2 SYDVKM. This CDR3 has 12 residues. Trimming stripped 3 bases from V and 5 bases from J, with 7 bases between. The CDR3 DNA sequence: TGTGCCAGCAGTTTGTCGACATATGGCTACACCTTC. This translates into CASSLSTYGYTF.

This chain joins TRBV12-3 or TRBV12-4 and TRBJ2-1; a possible D gene is TRBD1 (6 bases). V lost 6 bases to trimming and J lost 0 bases, with 12 bases between them. The CDR3 contains 15 residues. The CDR3 DNA is TGTGCCAGCAGCAGGGGTTATACCTCCTACAATGAGCAGTTCTTC. Translated, it gives CASSRGYTSYNEQFF.

The chain links TRBV5-6 to TRBJ2-2; tentatively, D is TRBD1 or TRBD2 (5 bases each). This CDR3 contains 16 residues. Looked up from germline, CDR1 is SGHDT and CDR2 is YYEEEE. V lost 3 bases, J lost 1 base, and 13 bases lay in between. In DNA form, the CDR3 reads TGTGCCAGCAGCTCACCCGGGACCTTGAACACCGGGGAGCTGTTTTTT. As protein: CASSSPGTLNTGELFF.

The rearrangement joins TRBV30 to TRBJ2-3, with 8 bases lining up with TRBD2. V lost 3 bases and J lost 5; bases outside the gene matches: 13. CDR1 is GTSNPN and CDR2 is SVGIG in the germline V gene (reference sequence). CDR3 length: 16 residues. CDR3 protein: CAWSPGEGGGRDTQYF. The DNA of the CDR3 is TGTGCCTGGAGCCCTGGGGAGGGCGGGGGGAGAGATACGCAGTATTTT.

The chain is built from TRBV7-8 and TRBJ2-7, with 13 bases that match TRBD2. The CDR3 has 16 amino acids. The trim removed 4 bases at V and 5 bases at J, leaving 8 bases unmatched. Germline V gene lookup returns CDR1 SGHVS and CDR2 FQNEAQ. CDR3 loop: CASSSGQGLAGHEQYV. CDR3 bases: TGTGCCAGCAGCTCCGGACAGGGACTAGCGGGACACGAGCAGTACGTC.

The chain combines TRBV20-1 with TRBJ2-2, with D possibly matching TRBD1 (5 bases). In germline, CDR1 is DFQATT, CDR2 SNEGSKA (reference sequence). Trimming cost V 1 base and J 8 bases, with 14 bases left between them. This CDR3 contains 14 residues. The CDR3 sequence: CSARAQGLGGELFF. The CDR3 DNA reads TGCAGTGCTAGAGCTCAGGGTTTGGGTGGGGAGCTGTTTTTT.

This clonotype was recorded only once. This chain links TRBV6-1 with TRBJ2-1, with TRBD1 as a possible D gene (6 bases). The CDR3 extends over 17 amino acids. The ends were cut back, 7 bases at V and 0 bases at J, with 19 bases in the middle. The germline V gene encodes CDR1 MNHNS and CDR2 SASEGT. CDR3 sequence: CASKRKGERSSYNEQFF. The CDR3 DNA reads TGTGCCAGCAAGAGAAAGGGGGAAAGAAGCTCCTACAATGAGCAGTTCTTC.

J is TRBJ2-3 and V is TRBV7-9; D is undetermined. CDR3 length: 18 residues. V was pared by 0 bases and J by 7 bases, with 23 bases between. Germline V gene lookup returns CDR1 SEHNR and CDR2 FQNEAQ (reference sequence). The CDR3 is CASSLAGLNYYPANTQYF. The CDR3, as DNA: TGTGCCAGCAGCTTAGCGGGCCTCAATTACTACCCTGCGAATACGCAGTATTTT.

The chain joins TRBV20-1 to TRBJ2-1; 7 bases align to TRBD1. The length of the CDR3 is 15 residues. V dropped 0 bases and J dropped 7; count of bases not matched to a gene: 9. Germline-derived CDR1 and CDR2 are DFQATT and SNEGSKA (reference sequence). The CDR3 is CSARDLTGRVNEQFF. CDR3 in DNA: TGCAGTGCTAGAGATCTGACAGGGCGAGTTAATGAGCAGTTCTTC.

V gene TRBV9 combines with J gene TRBJ2-3; 8 bases are a match to TRBD2. The CDR3 has 15 amino acids. V shed 3 bases and J 6 bases; nucleotides not matched to a gene: 9. CDR1 is SGDLS, CDR2 YYNGEE, per germline. The DNA of the CDR3 is TGTGCCAGCAGCGCCCCGAGCGGGGGTTTGGATACGCAGTATTTT. Encoded protein: CASSAPSGGLDTQYF.